The 11 T cell receptor beta chains below were found in one sample sequenced in a study of immune cell composition in non-small cell lung cancer. The protocol was immunoSEQ multiplex PCR, while the TCRdb copy is restricted to in-frame clones and leaves out a portion. The table has roughly 8,100 clones, 67% seen once. Normal lung sampling was at least 3 cm from the tumour, as distant as possible. The sequencing input was non-adjacent lung tissue. The receptors stem from a human donor with non-small cell lung cancer.

The sample holds one count of this clone. The V call is TRBV10-2, the J call TRBJ1-5; D is possibly TRBD1 (5 bases). Trimming removed 6 bases from V and 0 bases from J, with 12 bases in between. There are 15 residues in the CDR3. Looked up from germline, CDR1 is WSHSY and CDR2 is SAAADI. The CDR3 protein is CASRLGGVSNQPQHF. As DNA, the CDR3 is TGCGCCAGCAGATTGGGGGGGGTTAGCAATCAGCCCCAGCATTTT.

By proportion, this clone is medium-sized. The gene calls are TRBV5-6 and TRBJ2-7; D is uncertain. This CDR3 is built from 17 residues. CDR1 and CDR2 from the germline V gene are SGHDT and YYEEEE. Trimming removed 4 bases from V and 2 bases from J, with 22 bases in between. In nucleotides, the CDR3 is TGTGCCAGCAGCGGTCCACCCCCTAGGCAGCCCCCCTACGAGCAGTACTTC. This translates into CASSGPPPRQPPYEQYF.

The chain couples TRBV19 to TRBJ2-5; D is possibly TRBD1 (6 bases). Per the germline V gene, CDR1 is LNHDA and CDR2 is SQIVND (reference sequence). The CDR3 runs to 16 residues. V lost 0 bases to trimming and J lost 4 bases, with 15 bases between them. CDR3 residues: CASSIDTGSYLETQYF. The CDR3 DNA follows: TGTGCCAGTAGTATAGATACAGGGTCCTACCTAGAGACCCAGTACTTC.

The chain uses TRBV11-2 and TRBJ2-2, with 10 nucleotides matching TRBD1. This CDR3 contains 17 residues. Germline V gene data show CDR1 as SGHAT and CDR2 as FQNNGV. Trimming removed 1 base from V and 7 bases from J; junction bases left unmatched: 9. This CDR3 reads CASSLGGDRGLGGELFF. CDR3 DNA sequence: TGTGCCAGCAGCTTAGGGGGTGACAGGGGGCTCGGCGGGGAGCTGTTTTTT. Full variable domain (rest looked up from reference TRBV11-2 and TRBJ2-2): EAGVAQSPRYKIIEKRQSVAFWCNPISGHATLYWYQQILGQGPKLLIQFQNNGVVDDSQLPKDRFSAERLKGVDSTLKIQPAKLEDSAVYLCASSLGGDRGLGGELFFGEGSRLTVL.

The V call is TRBV6-6, the J call TRBJ1-4, with TRBD1 identical over 10 bases. V lost 6 bases to trimming and J lost 5 bases; unmatched junction nucleotides: 0. This CDR3 spans 13 amino acids. Germline values: CDR1 MNHNY, CDR2 SVGAGI (reference sequence). This chain's CDR3 is CASRGQGNEKLFF. For the CDR3, the DNA is TGTGCCAGCAGGGGACAGGGGAATGAAAAACTGTTTTTT.

The V call is TRBV15, the J call TRBJ1-1, with 7 bases aligning to TRBD1. The junction had 8 bases not matched to a gene; V was cut back by 6 bases and J by 1 base. The CDR3 sequence is 15 residues long. Germline V lookup: CDR1 LNHNV, CDR2 YYDKDF (reference sequence). The CDR3 DNA sequence: TGTGCCACCAGTATTTCCGGGACAGCGAACACTGAAGCTTTCTTT. Its translation is CATSISGTANTEAFF.

The chain uses TRBV11-2 and TRBJ2-3; perhaps TRBD1 as D (6 bases). The germline V gene has CDR1 SGHAT and CDR2 FQNNGV. The V end lost 5 bases, the J end lost 10 bases, and 13 bases lay between the germline ends. There are 12 residues in the CDR3. The CDR3 DNA is TGTGCCAGCAGCCCTTCACAGGGAGCGCAGTATTTT. This gives the protein CASSPSQGAQYF.

This clone is categorized as medium-sized. The chain has TRBV22-1 and TRBJ1-6; the D call in the table, TRBD1, was not verified against the DNA. TRBV22-1 is listed as a pseudogene. CDR3 length: 16 residues. CDR3 protein: CPGSALLSGTGSPLHF. The DNA of the CDR3 is TGTCCTGGGAGCGCACTCCTTTCCGGGACAGGATCACCCCTCCACTTT.

The chain carries TRBV9 and TRBJ2-3; 7 bases are shared with TRBD2. From germline, CDR1 is SGDLS and CDR2 YYNGEE. The CDR3 has 12 amino acids. With 4 bases clipped from V and 4 bases from J, the junction kept 0 bases outside the gene matches. CDR3 sequence (DNA): TGTGCCAGCAGCCGGGGGGCAGATACGCAGTATTTT. Protein product: CASSRGADTQYF.

The chain joins TRBV7-9 to TRBJ1-2; tentative D call: TRBD1 (5 bases). V was clipped by 4 bases and J by 4 bases, with 10 bases between them. This CDR3 comprises 13 residues. Germline V gene sequence: CDR1 SEHNR, CDR2 FQNEAQ (reference sequence). CDR3 bases: TGTGCCAGCAGCTCGCAGGGTCCCTATGGCTACACCTTC. Its protein product is CASSSQGPYGYTF.

The gene calls are TRBV13 and TRBJ1-4, with TRBD1 as a possible D gene (6 bases). This CDR3 comprises 17 residues. Trimming removed 6 bases at V and 0 bases at J, with 17 bases between. The germline V gene has CDR1 PRHDT and CDR2 FYEKMQ (reference sequence). The CDR3 loop is CASSKGMDSATNEKLFF. Written as DNA, the CDR3 is TGTGCCAGCAGTAAAGGGATGGACAGTGCAACTAATGAAAAACTGTTTTTT.